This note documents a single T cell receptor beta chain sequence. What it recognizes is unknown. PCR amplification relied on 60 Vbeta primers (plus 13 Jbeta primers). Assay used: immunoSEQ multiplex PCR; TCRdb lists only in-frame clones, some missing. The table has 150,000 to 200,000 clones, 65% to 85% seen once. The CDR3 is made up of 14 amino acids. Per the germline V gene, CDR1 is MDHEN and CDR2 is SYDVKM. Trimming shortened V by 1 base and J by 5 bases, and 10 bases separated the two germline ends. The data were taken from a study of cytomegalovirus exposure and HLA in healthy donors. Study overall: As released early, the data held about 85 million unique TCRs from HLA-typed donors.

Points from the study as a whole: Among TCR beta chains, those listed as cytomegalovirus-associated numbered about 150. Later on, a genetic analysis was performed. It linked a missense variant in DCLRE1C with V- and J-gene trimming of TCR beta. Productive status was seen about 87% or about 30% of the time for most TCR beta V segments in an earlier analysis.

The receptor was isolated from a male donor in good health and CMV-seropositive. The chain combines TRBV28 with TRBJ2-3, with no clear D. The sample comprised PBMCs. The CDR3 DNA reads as TGTGCCAGCAGTTTATACTCTTCCCGAGATACGCAGTATTTT. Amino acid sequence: CASSLYSSRDTQYF.